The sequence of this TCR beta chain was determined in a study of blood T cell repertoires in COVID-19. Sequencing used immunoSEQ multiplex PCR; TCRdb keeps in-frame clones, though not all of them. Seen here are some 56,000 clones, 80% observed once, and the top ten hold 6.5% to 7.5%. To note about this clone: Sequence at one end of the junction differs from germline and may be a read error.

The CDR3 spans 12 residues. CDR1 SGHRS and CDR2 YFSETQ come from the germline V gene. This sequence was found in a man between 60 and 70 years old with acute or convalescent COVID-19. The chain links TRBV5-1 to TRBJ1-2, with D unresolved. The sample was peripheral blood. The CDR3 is CASSMSQRGYTF. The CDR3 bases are TGCGCCAGCAGCATGAGTCAGCGAGGCTACACTTTC.